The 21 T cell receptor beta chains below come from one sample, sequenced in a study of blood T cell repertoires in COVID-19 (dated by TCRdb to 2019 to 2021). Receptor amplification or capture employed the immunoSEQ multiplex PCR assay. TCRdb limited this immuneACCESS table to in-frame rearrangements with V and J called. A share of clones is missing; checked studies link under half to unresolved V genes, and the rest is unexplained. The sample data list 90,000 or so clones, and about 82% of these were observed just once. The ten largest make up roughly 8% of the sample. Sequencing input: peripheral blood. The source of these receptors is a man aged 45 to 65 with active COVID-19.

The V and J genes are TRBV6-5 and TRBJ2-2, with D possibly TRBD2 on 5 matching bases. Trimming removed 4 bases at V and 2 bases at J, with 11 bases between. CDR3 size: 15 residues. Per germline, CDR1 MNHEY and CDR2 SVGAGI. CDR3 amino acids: CASSFEGLNTGELFF. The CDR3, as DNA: TGTGCCAGCAGTTTTGAGGGCCTTAACACCGGGGAGCTGTTTTTT.

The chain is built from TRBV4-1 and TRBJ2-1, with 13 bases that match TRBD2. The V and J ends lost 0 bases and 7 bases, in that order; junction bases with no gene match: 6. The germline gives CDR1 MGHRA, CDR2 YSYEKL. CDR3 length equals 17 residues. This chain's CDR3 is CASSQELGLAGVNEQFF. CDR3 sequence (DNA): TGCGCCAGCAGCCAAGAGCTCGGACTAGCGGGAGTTAATGAGCAGTTCTTC.

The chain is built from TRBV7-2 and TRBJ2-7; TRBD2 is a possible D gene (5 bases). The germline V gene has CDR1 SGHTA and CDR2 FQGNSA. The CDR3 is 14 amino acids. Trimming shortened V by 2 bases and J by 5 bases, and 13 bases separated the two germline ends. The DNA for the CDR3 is TGTGCCAGCAGCTTAAGGTCCGGGGTGGACGAGCAGTACTTC. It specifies CASSLRSGVDEQYF.

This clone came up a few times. CDR3 coding DNA: TGTGCCACCAGTGAGGGCACAGGGGCAGATACGCAGTATTTT. Translating it yields CATSEGTGADTQYF. The chain employs TRBV24-1 and TRBJ2-3, with 7 bases aligning to TRBD1. In germline, CDR1 is KGHDR, CDR2 SFDVKD. V shed 4 bases and J 4 bases; nucleotides not matched to a gene: 4. This CDR3 comprises 14 residues.

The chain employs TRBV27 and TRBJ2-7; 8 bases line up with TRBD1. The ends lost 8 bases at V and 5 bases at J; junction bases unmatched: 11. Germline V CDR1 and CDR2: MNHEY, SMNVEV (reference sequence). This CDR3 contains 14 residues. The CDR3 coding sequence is TGTGCCAGCGGACCGAGACAGGGGTCCGACGAGCAGTACTTC. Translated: CASGPRQGSDEQYF.

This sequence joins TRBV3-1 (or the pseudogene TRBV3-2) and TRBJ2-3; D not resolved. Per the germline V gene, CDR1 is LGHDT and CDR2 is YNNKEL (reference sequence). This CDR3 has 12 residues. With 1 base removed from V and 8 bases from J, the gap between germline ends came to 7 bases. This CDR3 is CASSQGGRTQYF. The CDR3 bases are TGTGCCAGCAGCCAAGGAGGTCGTACGCAGTATTTT.

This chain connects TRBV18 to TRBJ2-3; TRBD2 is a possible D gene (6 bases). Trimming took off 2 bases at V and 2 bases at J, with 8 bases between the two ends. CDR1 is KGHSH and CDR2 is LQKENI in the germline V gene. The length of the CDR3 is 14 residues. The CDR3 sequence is CASSPGGNTDTQYF. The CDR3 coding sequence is TGTGCCAGCTCACCAGGGGGGAACACAGATACGCAGTATTTT.

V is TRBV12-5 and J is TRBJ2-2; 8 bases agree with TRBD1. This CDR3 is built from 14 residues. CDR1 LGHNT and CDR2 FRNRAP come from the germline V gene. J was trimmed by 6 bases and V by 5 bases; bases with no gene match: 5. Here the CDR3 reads CASGITGGSGELFF. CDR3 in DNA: TGTGCTAGTGGTATTACAGGGGGGTCCGGGGAGCTGTTTTTT.

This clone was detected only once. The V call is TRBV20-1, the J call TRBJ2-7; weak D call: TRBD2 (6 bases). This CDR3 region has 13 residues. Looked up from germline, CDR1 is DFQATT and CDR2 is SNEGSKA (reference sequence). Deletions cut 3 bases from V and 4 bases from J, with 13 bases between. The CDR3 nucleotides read TGCAGTGCTAGTTCCAGCGGGCTATACGAGCAGTACTTC. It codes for CSASSSGLYEQYF.

CDR3 nucleotide sequence: TGTGCCAGCAGTTTATCGGACAGGGGGGACTACACCGGGGAGCTGTTTTTT. Its protein is CASSLSDRGDYTGELFF. The chain recombines TRBV27 with TRBJ2-2, with 10 bases fitting TRBD1. The CDR3 runs 17 residues. The germline V gene encodes CDR1 MNHEY and CDR2 SMNVEV (reference sequence). V lost 0 bases, J lost 3 bases, and 4 bases stayed unmatched.

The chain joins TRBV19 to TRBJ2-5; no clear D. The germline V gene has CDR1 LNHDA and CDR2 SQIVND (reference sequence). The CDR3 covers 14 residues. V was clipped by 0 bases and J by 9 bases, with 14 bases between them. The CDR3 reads CASSIERTSGSQYF. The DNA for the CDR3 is TGTGCCAGTAGTATAGAGCGAACATCAGGATCCCAGTACTTC. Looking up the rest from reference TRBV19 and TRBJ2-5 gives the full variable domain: DGGITQSPKYLFRKEGQNVTLSCEQNLNHDAMYWYRQDPGQGLRLIYYSQIVNDFQKGDIAEGYSVSREKKESFPLTVTSAQKNPTAFYLCASSIERTSGSQYFGPGTRLLVL.

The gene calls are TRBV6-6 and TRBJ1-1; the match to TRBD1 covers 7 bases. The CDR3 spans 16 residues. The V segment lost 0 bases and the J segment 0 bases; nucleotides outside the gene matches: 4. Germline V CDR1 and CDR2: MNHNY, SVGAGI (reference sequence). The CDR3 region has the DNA TGTGCCAGCAGTTACTCGCCGGGACAGATGAACACTGAAGCTTTCTTT. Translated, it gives CASSYSPGQMNTEAFF.

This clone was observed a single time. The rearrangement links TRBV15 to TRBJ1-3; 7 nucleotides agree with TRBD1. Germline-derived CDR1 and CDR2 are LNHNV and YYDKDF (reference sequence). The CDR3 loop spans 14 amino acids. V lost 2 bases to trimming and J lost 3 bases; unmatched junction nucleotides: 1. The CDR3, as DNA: TGTGCCACCAGCAGAACAGGGGATGGAAACACCATATATTTT. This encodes CATSRTGDGNTIYF.

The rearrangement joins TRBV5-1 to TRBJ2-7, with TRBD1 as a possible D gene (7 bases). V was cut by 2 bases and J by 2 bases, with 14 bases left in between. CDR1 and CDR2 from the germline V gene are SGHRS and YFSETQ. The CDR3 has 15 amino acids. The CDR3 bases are TGCGCCAGCAGCTTCTCGGGCGGGACAGCCTACGAGCAGTACTTC. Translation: CASSFSGGTAYEQYF. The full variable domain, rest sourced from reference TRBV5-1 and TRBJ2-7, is KAGVTQTPRYLIKTRGQQVTLSCSPISGHRSVSWYQQTPGQGLQFLFEYFSETQRNKGNFPGRFSGRQFSNSRSEMNVSTLELGDSALYLCASSFSGGTAYEQYFGPGTRLTVT.

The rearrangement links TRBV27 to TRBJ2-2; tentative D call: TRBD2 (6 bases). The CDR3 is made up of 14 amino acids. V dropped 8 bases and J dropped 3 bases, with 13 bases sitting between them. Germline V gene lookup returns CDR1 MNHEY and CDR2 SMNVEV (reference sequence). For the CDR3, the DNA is TGTGCCAGCGCCCGGGACTCCTACACCGGGGAGCTGTTTTTT. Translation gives CASARDSYTGELFF.

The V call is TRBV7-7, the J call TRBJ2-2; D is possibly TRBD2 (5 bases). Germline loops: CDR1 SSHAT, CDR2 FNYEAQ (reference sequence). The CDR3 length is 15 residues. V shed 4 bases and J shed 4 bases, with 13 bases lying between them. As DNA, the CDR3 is TGTGCCAGCAGCTCTTCGGGCGGGTCCACCGGGGAGCTGTTTTTT. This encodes CASSSSGGSTGELFF.

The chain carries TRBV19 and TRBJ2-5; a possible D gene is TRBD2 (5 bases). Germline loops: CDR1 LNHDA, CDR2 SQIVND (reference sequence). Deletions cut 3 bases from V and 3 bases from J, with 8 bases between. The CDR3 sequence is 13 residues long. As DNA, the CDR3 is TGTGCCAGTAGTATCGACGGGGAAGAGACCCAGTACTTC. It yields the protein CASSIDGEETQYF.

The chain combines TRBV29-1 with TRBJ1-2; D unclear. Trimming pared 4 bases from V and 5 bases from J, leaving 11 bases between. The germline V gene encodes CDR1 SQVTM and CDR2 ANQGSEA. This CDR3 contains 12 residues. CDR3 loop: CSVVVTTYGYTF. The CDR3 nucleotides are TGCAGCGTTGTGGTGACAACTTATGGCTACACCTTC.

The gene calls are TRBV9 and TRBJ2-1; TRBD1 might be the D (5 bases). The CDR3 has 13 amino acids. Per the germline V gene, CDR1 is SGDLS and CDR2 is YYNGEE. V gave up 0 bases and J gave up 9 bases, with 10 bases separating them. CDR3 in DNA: TGTGCCAGCAGCGTAGCGGCAGGGCTTGAGCAGTTCTTC. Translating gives CASSVAAGLEQFF.

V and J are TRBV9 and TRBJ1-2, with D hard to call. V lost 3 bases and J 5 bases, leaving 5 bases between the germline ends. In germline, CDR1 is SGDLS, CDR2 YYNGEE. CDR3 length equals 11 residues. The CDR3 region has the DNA TGTGCCAGCAGCGCCCTTTATGGCTACACCTTC. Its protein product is CASSALYGYTF.

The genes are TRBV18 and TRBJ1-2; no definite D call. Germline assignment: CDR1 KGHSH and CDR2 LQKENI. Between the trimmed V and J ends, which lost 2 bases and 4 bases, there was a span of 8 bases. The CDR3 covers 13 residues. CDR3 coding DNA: TGTGCCAGCTCACCAGAGTACAGCTATGGCTACACCTTC. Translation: CASSPEYSYGYTF.